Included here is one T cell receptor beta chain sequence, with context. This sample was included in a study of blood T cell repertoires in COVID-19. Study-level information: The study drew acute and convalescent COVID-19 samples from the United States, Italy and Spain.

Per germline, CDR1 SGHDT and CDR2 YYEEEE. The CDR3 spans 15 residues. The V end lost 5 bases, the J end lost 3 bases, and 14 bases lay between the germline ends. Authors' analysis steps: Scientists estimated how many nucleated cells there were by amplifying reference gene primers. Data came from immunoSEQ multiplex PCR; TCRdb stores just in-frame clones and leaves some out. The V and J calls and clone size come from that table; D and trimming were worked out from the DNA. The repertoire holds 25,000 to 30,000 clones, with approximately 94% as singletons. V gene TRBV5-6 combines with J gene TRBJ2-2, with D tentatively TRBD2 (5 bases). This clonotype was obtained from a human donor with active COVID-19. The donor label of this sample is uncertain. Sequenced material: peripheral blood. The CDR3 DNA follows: TGTGCCAGCAGGAGGGTGAGCCGCGACACCGGGGAGCTGTTTTTT. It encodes CASRRVSRDTGELFF.